The present entry profiles one TCR beta chain with its context. Its antigen is unknown. The entry originates in a study of monozygotic twins with inflammatory bowel disease. CDR3 length equals 15 residues. The germline V gene encodes CDR1 MNHEY and CDR2 SVGAGI. Each UMI, carrying a 6-nucleotide sample barcode, came from template switching. With about 15 and 9 cycles respectively, two nested PCRs were carried out on TCRalpha and TCRbeta cDNA. TCRdb reanalyzed the 5' RACE reads, giving one entry per CDR3 protein sequence and no DNA. Its table records hundreds of thousands of distinct CDR3 sequences. Study-level results: Especially where disease activity was present, IBD patients had fewer clonotypes in common with others than healthy twins did.

Sequenced material: blood. The rearrangement joins TRBV6-5 to TRBJ2-1; TCRdb selects TRBD1, and the lack of DNA leaves this call unchecked. This receptor was identified in a human donor with ulcerative colitis or Crohn's disease, or a healthy co-twin of an affected twin (not recorded which). The CDR3 loop is CASSFSDTGGNEQFF.